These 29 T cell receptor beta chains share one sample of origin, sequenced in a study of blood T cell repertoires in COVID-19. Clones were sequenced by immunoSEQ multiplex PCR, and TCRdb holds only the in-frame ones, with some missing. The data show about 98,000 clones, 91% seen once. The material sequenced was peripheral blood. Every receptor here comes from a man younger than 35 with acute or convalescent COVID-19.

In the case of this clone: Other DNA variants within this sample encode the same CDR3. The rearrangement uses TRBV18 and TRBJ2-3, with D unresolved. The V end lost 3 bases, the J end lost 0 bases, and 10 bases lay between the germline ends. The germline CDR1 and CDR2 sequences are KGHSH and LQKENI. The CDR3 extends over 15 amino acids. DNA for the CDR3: TGTGCCAGCTCACCGCCGGGTAGCAGCACAGATACGCAGTATTTT. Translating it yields CASSPPGSSTDTQYF.

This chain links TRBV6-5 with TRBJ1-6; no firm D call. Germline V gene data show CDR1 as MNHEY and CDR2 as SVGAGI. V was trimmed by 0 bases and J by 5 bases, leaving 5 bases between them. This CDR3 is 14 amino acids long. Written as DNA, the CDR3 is TGTGCCAGCAGTTACTCACAGAATAATTCACCCCTCCACTTT. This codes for CASSYSQNNSPLHF.

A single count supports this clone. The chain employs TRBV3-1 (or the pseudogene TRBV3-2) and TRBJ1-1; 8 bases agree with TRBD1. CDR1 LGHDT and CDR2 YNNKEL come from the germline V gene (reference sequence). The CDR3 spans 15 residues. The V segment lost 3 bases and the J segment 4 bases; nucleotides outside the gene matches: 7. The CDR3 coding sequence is TGTGCCAGCAGCCAGGAACCGACAGGGGTCACTGAAGCTTTCTTT. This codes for CASSQEPTGVTEAFF.

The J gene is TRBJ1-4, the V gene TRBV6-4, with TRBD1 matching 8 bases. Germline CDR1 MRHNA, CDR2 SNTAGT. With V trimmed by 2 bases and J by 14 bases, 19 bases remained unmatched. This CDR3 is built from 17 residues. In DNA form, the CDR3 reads TGTGCCAGCAGTGACCCAGCCCTCGGGACAGGTGGGTATAGGCTGTTTTTT. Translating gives CASSDPALGTGGYRLFF.

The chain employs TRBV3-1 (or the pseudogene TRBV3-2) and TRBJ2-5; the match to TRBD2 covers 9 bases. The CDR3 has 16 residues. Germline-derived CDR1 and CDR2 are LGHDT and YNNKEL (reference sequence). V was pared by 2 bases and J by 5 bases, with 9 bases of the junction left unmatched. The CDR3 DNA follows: TGTGCCAGCAGCCAACCAAAAAGCGGGGGGCTGGAGACCCAGTACTTC. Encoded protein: CASSQPKSGGLETQYF.

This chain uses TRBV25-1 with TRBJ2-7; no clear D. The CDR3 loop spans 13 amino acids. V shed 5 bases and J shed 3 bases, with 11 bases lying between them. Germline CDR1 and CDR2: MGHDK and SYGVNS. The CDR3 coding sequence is TGTGCCAGCAGTCGTGGGCCAGGCTACGAGCAGTACTTC. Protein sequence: CASSRGPGYEQYF.

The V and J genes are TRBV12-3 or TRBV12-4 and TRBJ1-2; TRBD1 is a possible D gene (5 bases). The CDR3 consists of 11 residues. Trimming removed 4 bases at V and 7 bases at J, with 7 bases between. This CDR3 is CASSSRVGYTF. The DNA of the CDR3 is TGTGCCAGCAGTTCCAGGGTTGGCTACACCTTC.

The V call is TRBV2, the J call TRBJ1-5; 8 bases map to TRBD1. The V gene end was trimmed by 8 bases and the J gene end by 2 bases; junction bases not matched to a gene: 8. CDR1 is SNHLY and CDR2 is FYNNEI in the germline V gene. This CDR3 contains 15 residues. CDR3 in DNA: TGTGCCAGCGCTGGGCAGGGGGCCGGCAATCAGCCCCAGCATTTT. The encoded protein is CASAGQGAGNQPQHF.

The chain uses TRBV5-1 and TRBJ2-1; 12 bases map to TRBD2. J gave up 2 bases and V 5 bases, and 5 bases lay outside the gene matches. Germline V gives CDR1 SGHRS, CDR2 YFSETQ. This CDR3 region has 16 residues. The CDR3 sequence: CASRIWTSGTYNEQFF. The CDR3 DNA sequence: TGCGCCAGCAGGATATGGACTAGCGGGACCTACAATGAGCAGTTCTTC.

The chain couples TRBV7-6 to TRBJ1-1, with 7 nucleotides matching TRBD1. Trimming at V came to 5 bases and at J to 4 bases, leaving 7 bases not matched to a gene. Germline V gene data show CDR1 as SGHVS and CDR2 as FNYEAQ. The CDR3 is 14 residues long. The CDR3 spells CASSLMTGFTEAFF. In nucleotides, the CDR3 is TGTGCCAGCAGCCTAATGACAGGGTTCACTGAAGCTTTCTTT. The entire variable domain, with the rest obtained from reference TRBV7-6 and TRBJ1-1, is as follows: GAGVSQSPRYKVTKRGQDVALRCDPISGHVSLYWYRQALGQGPEFLTYFNYEAQQDKSGLPNDRFSAERPEGSISTLTIQRTEQRDSAMYRCASSLMTGFTEAFFGQGTRLTVV.

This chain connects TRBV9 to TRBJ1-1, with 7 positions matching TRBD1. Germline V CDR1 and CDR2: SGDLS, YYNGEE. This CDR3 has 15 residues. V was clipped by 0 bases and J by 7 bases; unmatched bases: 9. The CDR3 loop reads CASSVEGDSYSEAFF. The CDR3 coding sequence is TGTGCCAGCAGCGTAGAGGGGGACAGCTACAGTGAAGCTTTCTTT.

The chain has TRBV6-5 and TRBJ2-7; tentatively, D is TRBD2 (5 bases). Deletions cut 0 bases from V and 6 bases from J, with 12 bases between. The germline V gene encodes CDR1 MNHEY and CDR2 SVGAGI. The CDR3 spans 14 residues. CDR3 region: CASSYSDGVREQYF. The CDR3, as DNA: TGTGCCAGCAGTTACTCCGACGGGGTACGCGAGCAGTACTTC.

CDR3 protein: CASSSGTSGYNEQFF. The CDR3 DNA reads as TGCGCCAGCAGCTCCGGGACTAGCGGATACAATGAGCAGTTCTTC. The chain is built from TRBV5-1 and TRBJ2-1; TRBD2 matches 11 bases. J was trimmed by 4 bases and V by 3 bases; bases with no gene match: 3. The CDR3 contains 15 residues. Germline V gene data show CDR1 as SGHRS and CDR2 as YFSETQ.

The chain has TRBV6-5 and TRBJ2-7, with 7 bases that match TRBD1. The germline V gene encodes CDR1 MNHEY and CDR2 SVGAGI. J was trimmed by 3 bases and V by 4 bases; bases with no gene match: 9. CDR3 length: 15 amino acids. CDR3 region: CASSFTTQGFYEQYF. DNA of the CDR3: TGTGCCAGCAGTTTCACTACACAGGGGTTCTACGAGCAGTACTTC.

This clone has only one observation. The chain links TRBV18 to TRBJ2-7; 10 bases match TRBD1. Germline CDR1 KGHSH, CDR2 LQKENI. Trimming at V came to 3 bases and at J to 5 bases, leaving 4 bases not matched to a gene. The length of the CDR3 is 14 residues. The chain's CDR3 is CASSPGQGVDEQYF. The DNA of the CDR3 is TGTGCCAGCTCACCCGGACAGGGGGTGGACGAGCAGTACTTC.

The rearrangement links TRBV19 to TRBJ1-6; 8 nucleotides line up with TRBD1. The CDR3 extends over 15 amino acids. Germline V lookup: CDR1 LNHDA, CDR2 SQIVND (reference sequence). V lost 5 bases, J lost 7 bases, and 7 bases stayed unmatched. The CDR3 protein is CASSVDRGGNSPLHF. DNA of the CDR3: TGTGCCAGTAGTGTCGACAGGGGAGGGAATTCACCCCTCCACTTT. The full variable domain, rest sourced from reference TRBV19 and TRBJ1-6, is DGGITQSPKYLFRKEGQNVTLSCEQNLNHDAMYWYRQDPGQGLRLIYYSQIVNDFQKGDIAEGYSVSREKKESFPLTVTSAQKNPTAFYLCASSVDRGGNSPLHFGNGTRLTVT.

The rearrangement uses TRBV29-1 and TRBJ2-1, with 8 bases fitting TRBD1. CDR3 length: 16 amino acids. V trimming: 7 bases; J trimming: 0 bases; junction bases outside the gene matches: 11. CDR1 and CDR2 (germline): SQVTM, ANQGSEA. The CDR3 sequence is CSGVKAGGLSYNEQFF. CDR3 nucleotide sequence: TGCAGCGGGGTAAAGGCAGGGGGCCTCTCCTACAATGAGCAGTTCTTC.

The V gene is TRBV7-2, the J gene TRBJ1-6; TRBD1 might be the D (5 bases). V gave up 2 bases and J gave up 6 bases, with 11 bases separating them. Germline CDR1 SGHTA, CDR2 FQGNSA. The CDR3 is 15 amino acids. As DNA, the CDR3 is TGTGCCAGCAGCTTATTGAGACAGAGTAATTCACCCCTCCACTTT. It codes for CASSLLRQSNSPLHF.

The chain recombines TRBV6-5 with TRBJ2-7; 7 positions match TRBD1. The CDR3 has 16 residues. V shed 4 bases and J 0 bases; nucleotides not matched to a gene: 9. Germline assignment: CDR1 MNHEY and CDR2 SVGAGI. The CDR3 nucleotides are TGTGCCAGCAGTTCATTCACAGGGGTTAGCTCCTACGAGCAGTACTTC. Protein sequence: CASSSFTGVSSYEQYF.

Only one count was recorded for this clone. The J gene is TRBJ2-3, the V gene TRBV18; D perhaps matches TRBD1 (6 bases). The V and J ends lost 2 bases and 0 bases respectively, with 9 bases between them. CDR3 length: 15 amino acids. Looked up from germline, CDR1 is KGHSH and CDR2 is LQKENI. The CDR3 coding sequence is TGTGCCAGCTCACCATCCAGGGGAAGCACAGATACGCAGTATTTT. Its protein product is CASSPSRGSTDTQYF.

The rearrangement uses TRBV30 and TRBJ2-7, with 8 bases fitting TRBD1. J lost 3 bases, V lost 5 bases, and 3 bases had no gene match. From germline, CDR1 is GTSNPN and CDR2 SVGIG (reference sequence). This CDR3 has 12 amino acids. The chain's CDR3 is CAWGQGGYEQYF. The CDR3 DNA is TGTGCCTGGGGACAGGGAGGCTACGAGCAGTACTTC. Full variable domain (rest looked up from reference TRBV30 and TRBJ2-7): SQTIHQWPATLVQPVGSPLSLECTVEGTSNPNLYWYRQAAGRGLQLLFYSVGIGQISSEVPQNLSASRPQDRQFILSSKKLLLSDSGFYLCAWGQGGYEQYFGPGTRLTVT.

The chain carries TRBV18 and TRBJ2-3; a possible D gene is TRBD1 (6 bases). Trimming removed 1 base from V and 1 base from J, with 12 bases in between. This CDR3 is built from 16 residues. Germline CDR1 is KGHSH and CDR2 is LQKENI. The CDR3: CASSPRTVSGTDTQYF. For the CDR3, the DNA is TGTGCCAGCTCACCACGGACAGTAAGCGGCACAGATACGCAGTATTTT. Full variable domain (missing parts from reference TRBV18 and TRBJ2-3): NAGVMQNPRHLVRRRGQEARLRCSPMKGHSHVYWYRQLPEEGLKFMVYLQKENIIDESGMPKERFSAEFPKEGPSILRIQQVVRGDSAAYFCASSPRTVSGTDTQYFGPGTRLTVL.

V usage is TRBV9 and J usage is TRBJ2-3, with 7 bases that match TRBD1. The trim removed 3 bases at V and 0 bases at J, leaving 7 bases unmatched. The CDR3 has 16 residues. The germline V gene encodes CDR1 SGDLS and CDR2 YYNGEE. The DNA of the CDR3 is TGTGCCAGCAGCGACGGACAGGCCCCTAGCACAGATACGCAGTATTTT. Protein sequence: CASSDGQAPSTDTQYF.

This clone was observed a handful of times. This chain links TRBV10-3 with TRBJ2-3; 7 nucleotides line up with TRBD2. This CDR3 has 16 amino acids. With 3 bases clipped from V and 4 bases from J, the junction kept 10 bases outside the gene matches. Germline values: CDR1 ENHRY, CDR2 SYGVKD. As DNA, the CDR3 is TGTGCCATCAGTGAATTCATTAGCGGGCATTCAGATACGCAGTATTTT. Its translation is CAISEFISGHSDTQYF.

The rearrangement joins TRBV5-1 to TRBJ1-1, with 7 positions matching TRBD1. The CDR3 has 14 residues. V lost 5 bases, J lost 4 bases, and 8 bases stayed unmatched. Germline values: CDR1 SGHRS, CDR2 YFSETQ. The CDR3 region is CASSKTTGTTEAFF. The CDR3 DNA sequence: TGCGCCAGCAGTAAAACGACAGGGACCACTGAAGCTTTCTTT.

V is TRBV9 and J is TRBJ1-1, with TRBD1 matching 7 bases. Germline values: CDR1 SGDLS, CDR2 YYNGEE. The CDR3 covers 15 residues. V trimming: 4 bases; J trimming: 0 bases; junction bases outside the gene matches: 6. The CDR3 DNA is TGTGCCAGCAGCACCGGACAGGAGGTGAACACTGAAGCTTTCTTT. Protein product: CASSTGQEVNTEAFF.

This chain's CDR3 is CASSVEGTGRYGYTF. Here the CDR3 DNA reads TGTGCCAGCAGCGTAGAAGGAACAGGGCGCTATGGCTACACCTTC. The chain is built from TRBV9 and TRBJ1-2; D is perhaps TRBD1 (6 bases). CDR1 and CDR2 from the germline V gene are SGDLS and YYNGEE. Trimming took 0 bases from V and 4 from J, leaving 13 bases between them. The CDR3 covers 15 residues.

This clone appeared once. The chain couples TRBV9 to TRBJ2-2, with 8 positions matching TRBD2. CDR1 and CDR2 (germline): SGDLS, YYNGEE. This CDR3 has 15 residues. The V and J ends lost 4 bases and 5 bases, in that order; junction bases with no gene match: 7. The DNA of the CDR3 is TGTGCCAGCAGCTCTCCTGCGGGGGGAACCGGGGAGCTGTTTTTT. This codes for CASSSPAGGTGELFF.

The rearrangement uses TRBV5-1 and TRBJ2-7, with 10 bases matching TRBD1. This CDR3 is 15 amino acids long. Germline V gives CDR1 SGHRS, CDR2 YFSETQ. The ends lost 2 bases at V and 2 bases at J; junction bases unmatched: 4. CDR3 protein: CASSLGGQGAYEQYF. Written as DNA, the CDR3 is TGCGCCAGCAGCTTAGGCGGACAGGGGGCCTACGAGCAGTACTTC. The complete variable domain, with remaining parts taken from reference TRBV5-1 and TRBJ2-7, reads KAGVTQTPRYLIKTRGQQVTLSCSPISGHRSVSWYQQTPGQGLQFLFEYFSETQRNKGNFPGRFSGRQFSNSRSEMNVSTLELGDSALYLCASSLGGQGAYEQYFGPGTRLTVT.